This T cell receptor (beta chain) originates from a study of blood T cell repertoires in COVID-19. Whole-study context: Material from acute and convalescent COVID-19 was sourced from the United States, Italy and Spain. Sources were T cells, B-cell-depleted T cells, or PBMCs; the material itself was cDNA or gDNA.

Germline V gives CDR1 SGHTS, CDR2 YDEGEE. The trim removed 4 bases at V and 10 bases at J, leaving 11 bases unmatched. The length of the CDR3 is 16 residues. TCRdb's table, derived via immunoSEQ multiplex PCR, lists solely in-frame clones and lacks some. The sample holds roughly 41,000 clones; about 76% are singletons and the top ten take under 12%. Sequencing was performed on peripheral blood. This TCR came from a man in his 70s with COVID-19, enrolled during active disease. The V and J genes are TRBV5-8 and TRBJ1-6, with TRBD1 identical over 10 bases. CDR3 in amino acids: CASSRNPGTGVSPLHF. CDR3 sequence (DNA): TGTGCCAGCAGCCGAAATCCCGGGACAGGGGTCTCACCCCTCCACTTT.